This is a list of T cell receptor beta chains from one sample in a study of blood T cell repertoires in COVID-19. Assay used: immunoSEQ multiplex PCR; TCRdb lists only in-frame clones, some missing. Among roughly 230,000 clones listed, around 90% were seen once. Input material: peripheral blood. The receptor source for this set is a man aged 25-45 years with COVID-19, enrolled during active disease. The CDR3 runs from the conserved cysteine through the conserved F or W. The D gene is left open where the match is weak. Size tells how often a clone was seen (once, few, many) or the class of an expanded clone, and some rows leave it out.

>TRBJ1-1|TRBV7-9|-|-
TGTGCCAGCAGCTTACGGGGAGACACTGAAGCTTTCTTT
CASSLRGDTEAFF
>TRBJ2-7|TRBV6-1|-|-
TGTGCCAGCAGTGACAATTACGAGCAGTACTTC
CASSDNYEQYF
>TRBJ1-4|TRBV6-6|-|-
TGTGCCAGCAGTTACCAGGGTGCCGCTAATGAAAAACTGTTTTTT
CASSYQGAANEKLFF
>TRBJ2-5|TRBV5-1|TRBD2|once
TGCGCCAGCAGCTTGGCCTTTGGCGGGGGAGAGACCCAGTACTTC
CASSLAFGGGETQYF
>TRBJ1-6|TRBV3-1/TRBV3-2|-|-
TGTGCCAGCAGCCAAGGGTTAAGGAGCTCCTATAATTCACCCCTCCACTTT
CASSQGLRSSYNSPLHF
>TRBJ1-2|TRBV5-1|-|-
TGCGCCAGCGCTCGCGATAACTATGGCTACACCTTC
CASARDNYGYTF
>TRBJ2-1|TRBV6-5|-|-
TGTGCCAGCAGGGTGACACTGCACAATGAGCAGTTCTTC
CASRVTLHNEQFF
>TRBJ2-1|TRBV10-2|TRBD2|-
TGCGCCAGCAGTGAGTCGTCGGGGGGGGCTTACAATGAGCAGTTCTTC
CASSESSGGAYNEQFF
>TRBJ2-5|TRBV10-3|-|-
TGTGCCATCAGTGCGGGGTCGGTGGAGACCCAGTACTTC
CAISAGSVETQYF
>TRBJ1-1|TRBV5-6|-|-
TGTGCCAGCAGCTTGGCCGAGCGGAGGGCGAACACTGAAGCTTTCTTT
CASSLAERRANTEAFF
>TRBJ1-6|TRBV3-1/TRBV3-2|-|-
TGTGCCAGCAGCACCCGGGGAGGGACCTATAATTCACCCCTCCACTTT
CASSTRGGTYNSPLHF
>TRBJ2-3|TRBV19|-|-
TGTGCCAGTAGTATGTCGGCGGGGTACACAGATACGCAGTATTTT
CASSMSAGYTDTQYF
>TRBJ2-7|TRBV11-2|-|-
TGTGCCAGCAGCCCCACCCCCGGACAGAGGGTTGAGCAGTACTTC
CASSPTPGQRVEQYF
>TRBJ2-4|TRBV5-1|-|-
TGCGCCAGCAGCCAGCGGGCAGGATACATTCAGTACTTC
CASSQRAGYIQYF
>TRBJ1-1|TRBV5-1|-|-
TGCGCCAGCAGCTTGGAGGCAGGGAACACTGAAGCTTTCTTT
CASSLEAGNTEAFF
>TRBJ1-6|TRBV19|TRBD1|-
TGTGCCAGTAGCTTACAGGGGAGTGGTTCACCCCTCCACTTT
CASSLQGSGSPLHF
>TRBJ2-3|TRBV15|-|-
TGTGCCACCAGCAGAGATCCAGGGGCAGATACGCAGTATTTT
CATSRDPGADTQYF
>TRBJ2-4|TRBV5-1|TRBD1|-
TGCGCCAGCAGCCCTGACAGGGGGCGAGGGATTCAGTACTTC
CASSPDRGRGIQYF